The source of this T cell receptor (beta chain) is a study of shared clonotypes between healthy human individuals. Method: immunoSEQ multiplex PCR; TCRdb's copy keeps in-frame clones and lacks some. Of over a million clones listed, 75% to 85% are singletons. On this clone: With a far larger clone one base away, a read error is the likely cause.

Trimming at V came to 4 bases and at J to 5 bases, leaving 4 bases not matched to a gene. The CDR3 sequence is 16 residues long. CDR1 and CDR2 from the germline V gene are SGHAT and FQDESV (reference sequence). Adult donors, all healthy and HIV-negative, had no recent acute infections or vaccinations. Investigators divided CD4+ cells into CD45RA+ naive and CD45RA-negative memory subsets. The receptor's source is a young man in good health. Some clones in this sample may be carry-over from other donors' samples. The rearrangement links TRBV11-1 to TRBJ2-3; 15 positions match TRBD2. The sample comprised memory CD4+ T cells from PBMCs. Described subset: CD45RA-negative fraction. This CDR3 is CASSSGTSGRIDTQYF. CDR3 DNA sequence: TGTGCCAGCAGCTCCGGGACTAGCGGGAGGATAGATACGCAGTATTTT.